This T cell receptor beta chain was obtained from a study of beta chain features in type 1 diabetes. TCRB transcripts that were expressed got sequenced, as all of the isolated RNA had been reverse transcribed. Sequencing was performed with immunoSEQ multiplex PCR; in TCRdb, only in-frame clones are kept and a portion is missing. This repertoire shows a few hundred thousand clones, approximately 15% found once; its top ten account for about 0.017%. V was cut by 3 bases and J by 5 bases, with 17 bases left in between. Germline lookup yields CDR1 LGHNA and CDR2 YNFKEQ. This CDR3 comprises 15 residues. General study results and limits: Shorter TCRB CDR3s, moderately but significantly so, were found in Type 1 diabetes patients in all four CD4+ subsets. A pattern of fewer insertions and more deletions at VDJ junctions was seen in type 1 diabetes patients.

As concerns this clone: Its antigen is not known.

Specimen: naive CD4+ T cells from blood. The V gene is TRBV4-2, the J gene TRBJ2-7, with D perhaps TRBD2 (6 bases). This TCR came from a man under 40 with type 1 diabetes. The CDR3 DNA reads TGTGCCAGCAGCCACCAGACGGGGGTTAGTGACGAGCAGTACTTC. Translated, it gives CASSHQTGVSDEQYF.